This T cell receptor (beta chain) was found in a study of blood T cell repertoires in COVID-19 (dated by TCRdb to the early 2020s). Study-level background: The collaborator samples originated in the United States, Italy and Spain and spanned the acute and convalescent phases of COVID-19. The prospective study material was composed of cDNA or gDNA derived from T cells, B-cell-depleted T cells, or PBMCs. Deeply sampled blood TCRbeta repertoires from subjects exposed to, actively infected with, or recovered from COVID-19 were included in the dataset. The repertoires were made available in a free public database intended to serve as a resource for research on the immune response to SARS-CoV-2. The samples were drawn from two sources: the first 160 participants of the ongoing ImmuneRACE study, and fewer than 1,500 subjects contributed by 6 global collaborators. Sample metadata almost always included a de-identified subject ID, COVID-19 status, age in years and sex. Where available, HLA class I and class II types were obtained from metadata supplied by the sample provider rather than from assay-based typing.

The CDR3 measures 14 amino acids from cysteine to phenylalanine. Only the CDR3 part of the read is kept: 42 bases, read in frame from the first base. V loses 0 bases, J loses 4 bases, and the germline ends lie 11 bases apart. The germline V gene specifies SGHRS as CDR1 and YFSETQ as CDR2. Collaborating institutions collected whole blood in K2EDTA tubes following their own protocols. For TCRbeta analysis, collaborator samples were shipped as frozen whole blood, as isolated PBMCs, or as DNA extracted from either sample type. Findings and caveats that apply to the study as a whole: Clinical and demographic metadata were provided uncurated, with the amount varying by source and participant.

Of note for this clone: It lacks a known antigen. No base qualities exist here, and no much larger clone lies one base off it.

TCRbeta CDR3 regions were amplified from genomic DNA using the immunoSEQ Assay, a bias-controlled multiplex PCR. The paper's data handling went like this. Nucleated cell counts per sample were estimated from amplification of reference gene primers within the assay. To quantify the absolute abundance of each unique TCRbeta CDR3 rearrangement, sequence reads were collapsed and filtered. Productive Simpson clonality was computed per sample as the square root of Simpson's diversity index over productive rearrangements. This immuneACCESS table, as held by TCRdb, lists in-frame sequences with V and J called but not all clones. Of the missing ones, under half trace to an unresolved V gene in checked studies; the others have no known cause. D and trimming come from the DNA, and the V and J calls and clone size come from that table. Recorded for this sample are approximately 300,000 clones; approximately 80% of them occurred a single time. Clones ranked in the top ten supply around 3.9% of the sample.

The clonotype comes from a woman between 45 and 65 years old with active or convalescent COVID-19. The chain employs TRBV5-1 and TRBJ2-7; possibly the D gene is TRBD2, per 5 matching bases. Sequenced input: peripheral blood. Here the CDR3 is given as CASSLVIGGYEQYF. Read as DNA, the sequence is TGCGCCAGCAGCTTGGTTATAGGAGGATACGAGCAGTACTTC.